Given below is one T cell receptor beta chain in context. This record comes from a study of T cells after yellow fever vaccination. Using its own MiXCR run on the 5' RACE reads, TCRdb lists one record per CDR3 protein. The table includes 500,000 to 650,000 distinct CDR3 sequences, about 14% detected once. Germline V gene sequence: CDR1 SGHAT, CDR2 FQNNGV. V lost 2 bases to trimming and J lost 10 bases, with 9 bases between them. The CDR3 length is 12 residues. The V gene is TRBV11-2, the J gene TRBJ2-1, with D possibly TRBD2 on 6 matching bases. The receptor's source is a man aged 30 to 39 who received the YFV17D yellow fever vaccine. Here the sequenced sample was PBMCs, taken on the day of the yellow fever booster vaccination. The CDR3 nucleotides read TGTGCCAGCAGCTTAAAACTAGCCGAGCAGTTCTTC. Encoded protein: CASSLKLAEQFF.